This TCR beta chain originates from a study of blood T cell repertoires in COVID-19. This CDR3 has 17 residues. Germline CDR1 and CDR2: MGHDK and SYGVNS. Trimming left V 0 bases short and J 4 bases short, with 18 bases between. Clones were sequenced by immunoSEQ multiplex PCR, and TCRdb holds only the in-frame ones, with some missing. This table holds about 180,000 clones, about 82% found once. The TCR was taken from a woman in her twenties or thirties who had recovered from COVID-19. Sequencing was performed on PBMCs or T cells enriched from blood (not recorded which). The J gene is TRBJ1-1, the V gene TRBV25-1, with D possibly being TRBD1 (6 bases). CDR3 nucleotide sequence: TGTGCCAGCAGTGAATACAGGGGTCCCTCGGGTGGCACTGAAGCTTTCTTT. Translating it yields CASSEYRGPSGGTEAFF.